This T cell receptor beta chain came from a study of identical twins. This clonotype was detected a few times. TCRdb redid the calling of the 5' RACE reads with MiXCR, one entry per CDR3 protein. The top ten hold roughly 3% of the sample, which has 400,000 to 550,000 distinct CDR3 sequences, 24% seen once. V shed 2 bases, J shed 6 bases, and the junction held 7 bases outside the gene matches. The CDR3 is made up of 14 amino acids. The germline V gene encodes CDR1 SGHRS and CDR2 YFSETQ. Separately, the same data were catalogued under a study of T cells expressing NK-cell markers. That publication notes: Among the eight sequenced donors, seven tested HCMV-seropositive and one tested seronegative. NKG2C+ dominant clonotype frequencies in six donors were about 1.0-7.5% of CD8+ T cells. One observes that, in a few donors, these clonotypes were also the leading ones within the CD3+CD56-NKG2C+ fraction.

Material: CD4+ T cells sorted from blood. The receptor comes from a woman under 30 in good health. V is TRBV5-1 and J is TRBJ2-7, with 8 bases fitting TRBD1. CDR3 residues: CASSFGQGVGEQYF. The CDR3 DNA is TGCGCCAGCAGCTTCGGACAGGGAGTTGGCGAGCAGTACTTC.